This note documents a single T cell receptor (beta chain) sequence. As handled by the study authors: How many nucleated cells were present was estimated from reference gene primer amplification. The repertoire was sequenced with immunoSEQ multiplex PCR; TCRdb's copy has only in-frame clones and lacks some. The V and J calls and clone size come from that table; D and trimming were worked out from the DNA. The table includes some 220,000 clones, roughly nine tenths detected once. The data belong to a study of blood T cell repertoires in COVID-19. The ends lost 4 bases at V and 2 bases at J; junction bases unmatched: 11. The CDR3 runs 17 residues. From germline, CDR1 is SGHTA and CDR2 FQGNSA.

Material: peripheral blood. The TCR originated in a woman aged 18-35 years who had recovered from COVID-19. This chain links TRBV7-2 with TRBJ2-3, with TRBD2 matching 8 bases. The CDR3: CASSSAFGGRTTDTQYF. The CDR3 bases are TGTGCCAGCAGCTCCGCTTTTGGCGGGAGGACCACAGATACGCAGTATTTT.